Listed below are T cell receptor beta chains from one sample, sequenced in a study of sequential checkpoint blockade in melanoma. Clones were sequenced by immunoSEQ multiplex PCR, and TCRdb holds only the in-frame ones, with some missing. Among roughly 30,000 clones listed, less than 90% were seen once. The sample consisted of CD8+ T cells sorted from blood (inferred from file names), taken from a patient given nivolumab and ipilimumab in sequence. All receptors come from a human donor with melanoma. Both conserved end residues are part of each CDR3. Each record gives: D gene, V gene, CDR3 protein. The D gene is left open where the match is weak.

TRBD2,TRBV27,CASSLILAGAYEQYF
-,TRBV9,CASSVVSGGRHLDTQYF
TRBD2,TRBV7-2,CASSLLRASGIWDTQYF
-,TRBV27,CASSPLRTDTQYF
TRBD2,TRBV5-1,CASSALTSGSAYEQYF
-,TRBV2,CASSDLVAEETQYF
-,TRBV19,CASSIVWTATQETQYF
-,TRBV12-5,CASGLVFVQVGGYTF
-,TRBV11-2,CASSLGAGAGQYF
-,TRBV27,CASSFTRNYEQYF
-,TRBV10-1,CASSDDSYNEQFF
-,TRBV27,CASSLSRGSYEQYF
-,TRBV7-9,CASSPPGVPYEQYF
-,TRBV28,CASSFTRTSDFQETQYF
-,TRBV7-2,CASSPSAGSRGDTQYF
TRBD2,TRBV4-1,CASSQDRYGGGPYEQYF
-,TRBV27,CASSLSIGAGVDYGYTF
-,TRBV16,CASSRSRDMINSPLHF